Below are 6 T cell receptor beta chains sequenced from a single sample in a study of blood T cell repertoires in COVID-19. The assay was immunoSEQ multiplex PCR, and TCRdb's table has in-frame clones only and misses some. Here the sample spans roughly 200,000 clones, approximately 90% being singletons. The sample comprised peripheral blood. The receptors here all came from a woman younger than 30 who had recovered from COVID-19.

The rearrangement uses TRBV18 and TRBJ2-5; 9 bases match TRBD1. This CDR3 is built from 16 residues. J gave up 4 bases and V 1 base, and 7 bases lay outside the gene matches. The germline CDR1 and CDR2 sequences are KGHSH and LQKENI. The CDR3 spells CASSPQGQGRRETQYF. The CDR3 nucleotides read TGTGCCAGCTCACCACAAGGACAGGGGAGAAGAGAGACCCAGTACTTC.

The genes are TRBV2 and TRBJ1-6; 12 bases agree with TRBD1. The CDR3 runs 16 residues. The V gene's germline CDR1 is SNHLY and CDR2 FYNNEI. Germline trimming cut 6 bases from V and 7 bases from J; bases unmatched to any gene: 7. Here the CDR3 DNA reads TGTGCCAGCAGGAGGGACAGGGGGCATCAAAATTCACCCCTCCACTTT. Amino acid sequence: CASRRDRGHQNSPLHF.

The chain employs TRBV28 and TRBJ1-2; TRBD1 agrees at 8 bases. V lost 2 bases and J lost 7; bases outside the gene matches: 6. The CDR3 runs to 14 residues. Germline CDR1 is MDHEN and CDR2 is SYDVKM. The CDR3 spells CASSLRAGGLGYTF. The DNA for the CDR3 is TGTGCCAGCAGTTTAAGGGCAGGGGGCCTTGGCTACACCTTC.

The V and J genes are TRBV11-2 and TRBJ1-2, with D uncertain. Germline V gene lookup returns CDR1 SGHAT and CDR2 FQNNGV. Trimming took off 2 bases at V and 1 base at J, with 2 bases between the two ends. The CDR3 consists of 12 residues. CDR3 region: CASSLRNYGYTF. The CDR3 coding sequence is TGTGCCAGCAGCTTACGTAACTATGGCTACACCTTC.

V usage is TRBV10-3 and J usage is TRBJ2-7; D remains ambiguous. V was shortened by 0 bases and J by 4 bases, with 10 bases between the two germline ends. Germline V lookup: CDR1 ENHRY, CDR2 SYGVKD. The CDR3 is 14 amino acids. CDR3: CAISESGTVYEQYV. DNA for the CDR3: TGTGCCATCAGTGAGTCGGGTACAGTTTACGAGCAGTACGTC.

The chain couples TRBV3-1 (or the pseudogene TRBV3-2) to TRBJ1-4; tentative D call: TRBD1 (5 bases). Germline loops: CDR1 LGHDT, CDR2 YNNKEL (reference sequence). This CDR3 is 12 amino acids long. Trimming took off 1 base at V and 12 bases at J, with 9 bases between the two ends. The CDR3: CASSQVGGELFF. The DNA of the CDR3 is TGTGCCAGCAGCCAAGTGGGGGGAGAACTGTTTTTT.